A single sample is the source of the 16 T cell receptor beta chains below, sequenced in a study of T cell clones after liver transplantation. The data were produced by immunoSEQ multiplex PCR, yet TCRdb's version contains in-frame clones alone and is incomplete. This sample carries about 75,000 clones, approximately 80% of them seen once, and the ten largest clones take 2.1%. Here the sequenced sample was CD4+ T cells from blood, taken 48 to 50 months after liver transplant. These receptors all come from a human patient who received a liver transplant. Some T cells may be provided by the graft donor.

The V gene is TRBV7-2, the J gene TRBJ2-2, with D tentatively TRBD2 (6 bases). Germline values: CDR1 SGHTA, CDR2 FQGNSA. V dropped 6 bases and J dropped 6 bases, with 17 bases sitting between them. The CDR3 runs 15 residues. This chain's CDR3 is CASRQPGLQPGELFF. CDR3 sequence (DNA): TGTGCCAGCAGGCAACCGGGACTCCAACCCGGGGAGCTGTTTTTT.

The rearrangement uses TRBV2 and TRBJ2-5, with 8 nucleotides matching TRBD1. The V gene end was trimmed by 3 bases and the J gene end by 3 bases; junction bases not matched to a gene: 3. The CDR3 totals 14 residues. Germline V gives CDR1 SNHLY, CDR2 FYNNEI. The CDR3 DNA reads TGTGCCAGCAGTGAGAGGACAGGGAAAGAGACCCAGTACTTC. Its protein product is CASSERTGKETQYF.

This sequence joins TRBV28 and TRBJ1-5; 8 bases map to TRBD1. Germline V CDR1 and CDR2: MDHEN, SYDVKM. This CDR3 contains 15 residues. The ends lost 7 bases at V and 3 bases at J; junction bases unmatched: 8. In DNA form, the CDR3 reads TGTGCCAGCATTAAGACAGGGGAGAACAATCAGCCCCAGCATTTT. Amino acids: CASIKTGENNQPQHF.

The sample holds one count of this clone. The J gene is TRBJ1-1, the V gene TRBV27; D perhaps matches TRBD1 (6 bases). The V and J ends lost 5 bases and 0 bases respectively, with 10 bases between them. The CDR3 spans 14 residues. Per germline, CDR1 MNHEY and CDR2 SMNVEV (reference sequence). The chain's CDR3 is CASSPRGMNTEAFF. In nucleotides, the CDR3 is TGTGCCAGCAGTCCTAGGGGGATGAACACTGAAGCTTTCTTT.

CDR3 protein: CASSGQVNSPLHF. CDR3 sequence (DNA): TGTGCCAGCAGCGGTCAGGTCAATTCACCCCTCCACTTT. This chain joins TRBV7-2 and TRBJ1-6; no clear D gene. Germline V lookup: CDR1 SGHTA, CDR2 FQGNSA. Between the trimmed V and J ends, which lost 5 bases and 7 bases, there was a span of 9 bases. The CDR3 spans 13 residues.

This chain links TRBV9 with TRBJ2-7; D might be TRBD2 (6 bases). V was shortened by 3 bases and J by 7 bases, with 14 bases between the two germline ends. There are 13 residues in the CDR3. Germline lookup yields CDR1 SGDLS and CDR2 YYNGEE. CDR3 protein: CASSGTGDYEQYF. DNA for the CDR3: TGTGCCAGCAGCGGAACGGGAGATTATGAGCAGTACTTC.

This chain joins TRBV5-1 and TRBJ2-2; 7 nucleotides line up with TRBD1. The CDR3 runs 14 residues. The ends lost 4 bases at V and 1 base at J; junction bases unmatched: 1. CDR1 is SGHRS, CDR2 YFSETQ, per germline. CDR3 region: CASSRQGNTGELFF. DNA for the CDR3: TGCGCCAGCAGCCGACAGGGGAACACCGGGGAGCTGTTTTTT.

This chain links TRBV5-1 with TRBJ2-7; TRBD2 agrees at 11 bases. Germline trimming cut 5 bases from V and 3 bases from J; bases unmatched to any gene: 4. This CDR3 spans 14 amino acids. CDR1 SGHRS and CDR2 YFSETQ come from the germline V gene. CDR3 sequence (DNA): TGCGCCAGCAGAACTAGCGGGAGAAGCTACGAGCAGTACTTC. Translated: CASRTSGRSYEQYF.

The genes are TRBV29-1 and TRBJ2-6; D gene unclear. The CDR3 has 12 amino acids. V lost 8 bases and J 4 bases, leaving 9 bases between the germline ends. Germline values: CDR1 SQVTM, CDR2 ANQGSEA. CDR3: CSCKDGANVLTF. The CDR3 coding sequence is TGCAGCTGTAAGGACGGGGCCAACGTCCTGACTTTC.

J is TRBJ2-6 and V is TRBV2, with TRBD1 identical over 8 bases. Trimming took 7 bases from V and 0 from J; bases not matched to a gene: 8. CDR3 length equals 17 residues. CDR1 is SNHLY and CDR2 is FYNNEI in the germline V gene. CDR3: CASIRDRISSGANVLTF. CDR3 nucleotide sequence: TGTGCCAGCATCCGGGACAGGATAAGCTCTGGGGCCAACGTCCTGACTTTC.

The V call is TRBV21-1, the J call TRBJ2-2; TRBD2 is the table's D call, not checked against the DNA. TRBV21-1 is shown as a pseudogene. The CDR3 contains 12 residues. The CDR3 DNA reads as TGTGCCAGCAGCAAAGGAGGGGGGGAGCTGTTTTTT. Protein: CASSKGGGELFF.

The V gene is TRBV15, the J gene TRBJ2-2; maybe TRBD2 (5 bases). Germline V gene data show CDR1 as LNHNV and CDR2 as YYDKDF (reference sequence). The germline V and J ends were trimmed by 0 bases and 7 bases, with 15 bases remaining between them. The CDR3 consists of 16 residues. The CDR3 region is CATSRDRGYGGGELFF. CDR3 DNA: TGTGCCACCAGCAGAGATCGGGGTTATGGTGGCGGGGAGCTGTTTTTT.

The chain carries TRBV5-1 and TRBJ2-1; TRBD2 matches 11 bases. This CDR3 region has 15 residues. Germline values: CDR1 SGHRS, CDR2 YFSETQ. V lost 7 bases to trimming and J lost 2 bases; unmatched junction nucleotides: 5. The DNA for the CDR3 is TGCGCCAGCTCTAGCGGGAGGACAACCTACAATGAGCAGTTCTTC. This codes for CASSSGRTTYNEQFF.

CDR3 coding DNA: TGTGCCTGGACCCGAGGGGGAATTCGGAATGAGCAGTTCTTC. It translates to CAWTRGGIRNEQFF. The gene calls are TRBV30 and TRBJ2-1; the D gene is possibly TRBD1 (6 bases). V was clipped by 4 bases and J by 7 bases, with 17 bases between them. This CDR3 is built from 14 residues. Germline CDR1 and CDR2: GTSNPN and SVGIG (reference sequence). The whole variable domain, filled in from reference TRBV30 and TRBJ2-1, reads SQTIHQWPATLVQPVGSPLSLECTVEGTSNPNLYWYRQAAGRGLQLLFYSVGIGQISSEVPQNLSASRPQDRQFILSSKKLLLSDSGFYLCAWTRGGIRNEQFFGPGTRLTVL.

The rearrangement links TRBV7-2 to TRBJ2-5; 7 bases are shared with TRBD1. CDR3 length: 16 amino acids. The V gene end was trimmed by 0 bases and the J gene end by 5 bases; junction bases not matched to a gene: 9. Germline lookup yields CDR1 SGHTA and CDR2 FQGNSA. In DNA, the CDR3 is TGTGCCAGCAGCTTAGCGCTCCAGGGGGTGGTGGAGACCCAGTACTTC. The encoded protein is CASSLALQGVVETQYF.

This clone came up once. The rearrangement uses TRBV5-5 and TRBJ2-4; D possibly matches TRBD1 or TRBD2 (6 bases each). V shed 7 bases and J shed 1 base, with 18 bases lying between them. CDR3 length: 16 residues. From germline, CDR1 is SGHKS and CDR2 YYEKEE (reference sequence). CDR3 nucleotide sequence: TGTGCCAGCGGCTGGGGGGACCAGGGGGCCAAAAACATTCAGTACTTC. The encoded protein is CASGWGDQGAKNIQYF. Full variable domain (rest looked up from reference TRBV5-5 and TRBJ2-4): DAGVTQSPTHLIKTRGQQVTLRCSPISGHKSVSWYQQVLGQGPQFIFQYYEKEERGRGNFPDRFSARQFPNYSSELNVNALLLGDSALYLCASGWGDQGAKNIQYFGAGTRLSVL.